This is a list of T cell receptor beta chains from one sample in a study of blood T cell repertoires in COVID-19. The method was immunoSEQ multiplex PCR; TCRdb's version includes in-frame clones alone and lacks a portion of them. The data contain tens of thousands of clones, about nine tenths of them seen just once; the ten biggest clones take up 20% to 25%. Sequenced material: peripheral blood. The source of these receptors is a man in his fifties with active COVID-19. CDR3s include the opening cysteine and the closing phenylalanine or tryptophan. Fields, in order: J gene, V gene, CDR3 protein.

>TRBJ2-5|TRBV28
CASSFYRRETQYF
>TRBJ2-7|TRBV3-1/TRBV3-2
CASSRGGTYEQYF
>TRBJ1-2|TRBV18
CASSRDRPYGYTF
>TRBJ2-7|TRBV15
CATSRVAGTSGTTYEQYF
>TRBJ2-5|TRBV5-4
CASSSGTSDGSPSQYF
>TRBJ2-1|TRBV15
CATSKGLLNEQFF
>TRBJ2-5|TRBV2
CASSGGTGEAIQETQYF
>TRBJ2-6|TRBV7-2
CASSSRTGGSSGANVLTF
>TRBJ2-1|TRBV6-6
CASSRRTSGSNEQFF
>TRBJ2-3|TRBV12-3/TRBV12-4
CASRYYTDTQYF
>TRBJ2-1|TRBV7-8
CASSFIPQRDRSNEQFF
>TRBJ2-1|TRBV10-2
CATKLAGGSNEQFF
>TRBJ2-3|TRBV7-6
CASSPLGAAGVTDTQYF
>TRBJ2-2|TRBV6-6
CASSYMPTKWTGELFF
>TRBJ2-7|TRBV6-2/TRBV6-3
CASSYGGVYEQYF
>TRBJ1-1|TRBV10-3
CAISPDIMNTEAFF
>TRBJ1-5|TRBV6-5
CASSRGQGEQPQHF
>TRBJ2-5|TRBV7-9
CASSLIRGEQETQYF
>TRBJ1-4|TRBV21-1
CASSKARQANEKLFF
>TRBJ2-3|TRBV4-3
CASSQNRADTQYF
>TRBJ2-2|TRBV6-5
CASSLRTSGIGELFF
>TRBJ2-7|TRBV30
CAWTLVGRMYEQYF
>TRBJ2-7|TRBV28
CASSLGQGPYYYEQYF
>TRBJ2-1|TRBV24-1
CATSYRGLAMDEQFF
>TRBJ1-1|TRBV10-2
CASSDVRNTEAFF
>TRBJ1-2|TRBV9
CASSVEGQGIGYTF
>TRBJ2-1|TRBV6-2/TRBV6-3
CASSYSVGEVREQFF
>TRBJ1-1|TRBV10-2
CASSDPRGDTEAFF
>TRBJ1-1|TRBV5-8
CASSLTHLNTEAFF
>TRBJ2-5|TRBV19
CASSTSWGLAGEWETQYF
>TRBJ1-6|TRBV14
CASSQLRDTSPLHF
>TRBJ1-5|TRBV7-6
CASSLDRGSNQPQHF
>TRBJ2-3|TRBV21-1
CASSNRDRDVTDTQYF
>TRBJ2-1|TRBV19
CASSKTSGENNEQFF
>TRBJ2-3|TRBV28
CASSWTGITDTQYF
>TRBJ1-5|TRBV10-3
CACGAGQPQHF
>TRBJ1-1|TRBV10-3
CAISEGAGVNTEAFF
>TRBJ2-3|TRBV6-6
CASTSLRLLRYMQYF
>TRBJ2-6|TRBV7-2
CASSADGANVLTF
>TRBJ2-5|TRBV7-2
CASRKGVAMETQYF
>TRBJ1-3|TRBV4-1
CASSQEQGARNTIYF
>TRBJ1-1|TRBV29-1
CSDFTNTEAFF
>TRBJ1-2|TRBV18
CASSPGQGDGYTF
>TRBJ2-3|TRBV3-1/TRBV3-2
CASRGTGATPDTQYF
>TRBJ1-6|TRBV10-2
CASNGQPASPLHF
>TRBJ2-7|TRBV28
CASSFRYEQYF
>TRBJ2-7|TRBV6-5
CASSYLGQGVEQYF
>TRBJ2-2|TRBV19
CASSDGPGLAGLRGGELFF
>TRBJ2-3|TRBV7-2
CASSIVLAGGPDTQYF
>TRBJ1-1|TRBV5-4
CASSLDRATEAFF
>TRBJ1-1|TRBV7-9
CASSPRGQGWTEAFF
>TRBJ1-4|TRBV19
CASSITGPADEKLFF
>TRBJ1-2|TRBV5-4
CASSLEPNYGYTF